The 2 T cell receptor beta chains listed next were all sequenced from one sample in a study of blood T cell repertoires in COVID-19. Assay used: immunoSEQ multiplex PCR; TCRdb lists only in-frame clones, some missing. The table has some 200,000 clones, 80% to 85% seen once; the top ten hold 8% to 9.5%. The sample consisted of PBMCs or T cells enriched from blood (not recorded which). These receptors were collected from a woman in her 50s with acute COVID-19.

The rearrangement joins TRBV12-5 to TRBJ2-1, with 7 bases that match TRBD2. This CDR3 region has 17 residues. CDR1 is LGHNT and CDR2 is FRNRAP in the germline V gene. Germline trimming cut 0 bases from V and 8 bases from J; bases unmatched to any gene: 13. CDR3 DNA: TGTGCTAGTGGTTTGGTAATCGCACGCGGGGGAATGGATGAGCAGTTCTTC. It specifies CASGLVIARGGMDEQFF. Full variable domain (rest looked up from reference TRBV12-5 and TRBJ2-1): DARVTQTPRHKVTEMGQEVTMRCQPILGHNTVFWYRQTMMQGLELLAYFRNRAPLDDSGMPKDRFSAEMPDATLATLKIQPSEPRDSAVYFCASGLVIARGGMDEQFFGPGTRLTVL.

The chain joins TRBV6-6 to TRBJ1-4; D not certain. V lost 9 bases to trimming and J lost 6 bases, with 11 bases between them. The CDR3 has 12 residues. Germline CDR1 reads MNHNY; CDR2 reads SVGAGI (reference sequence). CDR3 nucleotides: TGTGCCAGTCACTCCGATTATGAAAAACTGTTTTTT. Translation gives CASHSDYEKLFF.